Each of the 4 T cell receptor beta chains below was sequenced from the same sample in a study of CD8+CD57+ T cells in acquired aplastic anemia. TCR beta VDJ and CDR3 profiles were obtained from a genomic DNA template. TCRdb reanalysed the reads using MiXCR and keeps one entry per CDR3 protein. The repertoire consists of about 190,000 distinct CDR3 sequences, with about half occurring once and the leading ten covering approximately 16%. Sequencing was carried out using sorted CD4+, CD8+, or CD8+CD57+ T cells (not recorded which) from PBMCs. Receptors were obtained from a human donor in good health, serving as a control.

This clonotype has ten or more counts. The V call is TRBV13, the J call TRBJ2-2; 8 bases map to TRBD1. The CDR3 extends over 15 amino acids. The germline V gene has CDR1 PRHDT and CDR2 FYEKMQ (reference sequence). The V gene end was trimmed by 6 bases and the J gene end by 3 bases; junction bases not matched to a gene: 6. The CDR3 bases are TGTGCCAGCAGACCGAGACAGGGGTACACCGGGGAGCTGTTTTTT. Protein: CASRPRQGYTGELFF.

The chain employs TRBV7-9 and TRBJ2-3, with D perhaps TRBD1 (6 bases). CDR1 and CDR2 from the germline V gene are SEHNR and FQNEAQ (reference sequence). This CDR3 contains 15 residues. Trimming shortened V by 5 bases and J by 0 bases, and 12 bases separated the two germline ends. DNA for the CDR3: TGTGCCAGCAGCCAGACAGGTGGGAGCACAGATACGCAGTATTTT. Amino acids: CASSQTGGSTDTQYF.

In its sample, this clonotype was seen a few times. The rearrangement links TRBV29-1 to TRBJ2-7; 10 positions agree with TRBD2. This CDR3 spans 15 amino acids. With V trimmed by 8 bases and J by 0 bases, 10 bases remained unmatched. CDR1 is SQVTM and CDR2 is ANQGSEA in the germline V gene. The CDR3 DNA follows: TGCAGCTTGGCGAGGACTAGCGGAACCTCCTACGAGCAGTACTTC. Residues: CSLARTSGTSYEQYF.

This chain uses TRBV7-9 with TRBJ1-1; the match to TRBD1 covers 8 bases. The CDR3 extends over 15 amino acids. J lost 5 bases, V lost 3 bases, and 8 bases had no gene match. CDR1 is SEHNR, CDR2 FQNEAQ, per germline (reference sequence). CDR3 in amino acids: CASSFGQGRRTEAFF. The DNA of the CDR3 is TGTGCCAGCAGCTTTGGACAGGGACGACGTACTGAAGCTTTCTTT.